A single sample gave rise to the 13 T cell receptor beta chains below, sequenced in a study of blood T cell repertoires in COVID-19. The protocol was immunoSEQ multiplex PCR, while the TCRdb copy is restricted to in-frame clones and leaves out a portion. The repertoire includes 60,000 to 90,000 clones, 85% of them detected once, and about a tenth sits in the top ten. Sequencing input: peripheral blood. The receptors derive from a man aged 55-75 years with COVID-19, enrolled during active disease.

This chain's CDR3 is CASSLVRSTGELFF. CDR3 DNA sequence: TGTGCCAGCAGCTTGGTGAGGAGCACCGGGGAGCTGTTTTTT. The rearrangement joins TRBV5-5 to TRBJ2-2; D is unresolved. CDR3 size: 14 residues. The germline CDR1 and CDR2 sequences are SGHKS and YYEKEE (reference sequence). V lost 0 bases, J lost 4 bases, and 7 bases lay in between.

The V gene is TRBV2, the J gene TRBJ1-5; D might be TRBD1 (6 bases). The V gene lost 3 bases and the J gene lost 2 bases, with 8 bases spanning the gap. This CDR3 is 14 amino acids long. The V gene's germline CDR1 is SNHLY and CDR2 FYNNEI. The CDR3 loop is CASSDYRGNQPQHF. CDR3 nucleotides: TGTGCCAGCAGTGATTACAGGGGCAATCAGCCCCAGCATTTT.

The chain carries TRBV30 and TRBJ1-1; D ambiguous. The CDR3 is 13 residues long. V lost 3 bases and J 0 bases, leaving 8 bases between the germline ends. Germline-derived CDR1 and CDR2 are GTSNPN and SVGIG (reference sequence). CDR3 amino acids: CAWRRGMNTEAFF. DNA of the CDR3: TGTGCCTGGAGGAGAGGAATGAACACTGAAGCTTTCTTT.

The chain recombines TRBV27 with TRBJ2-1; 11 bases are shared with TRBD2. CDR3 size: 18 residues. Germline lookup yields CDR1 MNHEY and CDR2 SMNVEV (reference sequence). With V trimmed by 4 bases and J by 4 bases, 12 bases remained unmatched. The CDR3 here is CASSWGGRLAGGYNEQFF. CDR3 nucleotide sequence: TGTGCCAGCAGTTGGGGGGGCAGGCTAGCGGGAGGTTACAATGAGCAGTTCTTC.

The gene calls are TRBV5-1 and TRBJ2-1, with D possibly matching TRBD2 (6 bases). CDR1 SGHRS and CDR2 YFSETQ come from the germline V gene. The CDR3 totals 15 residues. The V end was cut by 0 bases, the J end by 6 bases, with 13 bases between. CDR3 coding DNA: TGCGCCAGCAGCTTGGAGGGGACTGGCTTCAATGAGCAGTTCTTC. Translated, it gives CASSLEGTGFNEQFF.

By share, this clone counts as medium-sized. The CDR3 spells CASRQGLDTGELFF. The CDR3 nucleotides read TGTGCCAGCAGACAGGGGCTTGACACCGGGGAGCTGTTTTTT. This chain uses TRBV2 with TRBJ2-2, with 7 bases aligning to TRBD1. The CDR3 runs to 14 residues. Unmatched junction bases numbered 4, after V lost 6 bases and J lost 3 bases. Germline assignment: CDR1 SNHLY and CDR2 FYNNEI. Full variable domain (remainder filled in from reference TRBV2 and TRBJ2-2): EPEVTQTPSHQVTQMGQEVILRCVPISNHLYFYWYRQILGQKVEFLVSFYNNEISEKSEIFDDQFSVERPDGSNFTLKIRSTKLEDSAMYFCASRQGLDTGELFFGEGSRLTVL.

This CDR3 is CASSEWGDRGRTEAFF. The CDR3 coding sequence is TGTGCCAGCAGTGAATGGGGTGACAGGGGAAGGACTGAAGCTTTCTTT. The genes are TRBV25-1 and TRBJ1-1, with 8 bases matching TRBD1. The V gene end was trimmed by 1 base and the J gene end by 5 bases; junction bases not matched to a gene: 9. The CDR3 covers 16 residues. CDR1 and CDR2 from the germline V gene are MGHDK and SYGVNS.

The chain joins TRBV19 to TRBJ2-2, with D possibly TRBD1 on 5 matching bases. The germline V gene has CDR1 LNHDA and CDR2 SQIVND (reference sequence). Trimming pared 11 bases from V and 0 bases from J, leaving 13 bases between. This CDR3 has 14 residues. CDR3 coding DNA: TGTGCCTCTCACTCGACAGCGAACACCGGGGAGCTGTTTTTT. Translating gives CASHSTANTGELFF.

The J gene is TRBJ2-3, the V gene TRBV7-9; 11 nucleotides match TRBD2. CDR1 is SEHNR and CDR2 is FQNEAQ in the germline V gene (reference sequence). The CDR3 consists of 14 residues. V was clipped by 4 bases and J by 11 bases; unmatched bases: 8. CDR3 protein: CASSSTSGGPKQYF. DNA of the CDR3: TGTGCCAGCAGCTCAACTAGCGGGGGCCCTAAGCAGTATTTT.

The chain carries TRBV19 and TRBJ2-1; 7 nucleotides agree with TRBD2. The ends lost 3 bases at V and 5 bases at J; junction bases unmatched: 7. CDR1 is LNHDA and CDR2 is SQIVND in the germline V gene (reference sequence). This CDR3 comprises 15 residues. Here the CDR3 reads CASSIWSSGDNEQFF. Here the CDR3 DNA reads TGTGCCAGTAGTATTTGGTCTAGCGGTGACAATGAGCAGTTCTTC.

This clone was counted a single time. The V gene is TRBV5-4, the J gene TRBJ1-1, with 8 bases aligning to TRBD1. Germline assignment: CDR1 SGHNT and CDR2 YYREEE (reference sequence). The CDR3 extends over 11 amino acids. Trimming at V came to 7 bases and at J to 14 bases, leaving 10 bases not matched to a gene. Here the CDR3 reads CASGKQGENFF. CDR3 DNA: TGTGCCAGCGGAAAACAGGGGGAAAACTTCTTT.

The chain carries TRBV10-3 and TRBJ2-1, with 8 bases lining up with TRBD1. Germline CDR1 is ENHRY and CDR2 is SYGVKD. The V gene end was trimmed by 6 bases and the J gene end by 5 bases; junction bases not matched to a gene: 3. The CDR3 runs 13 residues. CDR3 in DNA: TGTGCCATCAGACAGGGGGTGAACAATGAGCAGTTCTTC. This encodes CAIRQGVNNEQFF.

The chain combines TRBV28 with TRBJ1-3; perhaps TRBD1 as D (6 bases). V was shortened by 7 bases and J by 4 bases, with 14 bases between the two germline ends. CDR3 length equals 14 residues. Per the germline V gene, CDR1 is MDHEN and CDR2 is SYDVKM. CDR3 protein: CASKVQGSGNTIYF. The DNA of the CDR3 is TGTGCCAGCAAGGTTCAGGGGTCGGGAAACACCATATATTTT.